Described below is a single T cell receptor beta chain sequence and its context. The antigen this receptor binds is unknown. There are no base qualities to consult, and no much larger clone falls within one base. This record comes from a study of blood T cell repertoires in COVID-19 (dated by TCRdb to 2020 to 2021). Turning to the overall study: Collaborator samples came from the United States, Italy and Spain and covered acute and convalescent phases of COVID-19. The material from the prospective study consisted of cDNA or gDNA derived from T cells, B-cell-depleted T cells, or PBMCs. Subjects who had been exposed to COVID-19, were actively infected with it, or had recovered from it provided the deeply sampled blood TCRbeta repertoires that made up the dataset. The repertoires were released in a freely available public database intended as a resource for research on the immune response to SARS-CoV-2. Samples were obtained from the ongoing ImmuneRACE study (first 160 participants) and from 1,000 to 1,500 subjects provided by 6 global collaborators. A de-identified subject ID, COVID-19 status, age in years and sex were almost always included in the sample metadata. HLA class I and class II types, where available, came from metadata supplied by the sample provider rather than from assay-based typing.

A second Seattle source provided samples from volunteer blood donors who had recovered from COVID-19. Each collaborating institution followed its own protocols to collect whole blood in K2EDTA tubes. Collaborator samples were shipped for TCRbeta analysis as frozen whole blood, isolated PBMCs, or DNA extracted from either sample type. Looking up the germline V gene (reference sequence) yields CDR1 GTSNPN and CDR2 SVGIG. V and J are truncated by 3 bases and 1 base respectively, leaving an intervening sequence of 17 bases. The CDR3, from cysteine to phenylalanine, totals 16 residues. Only the CDR3 DNA is retained, 48 bases long and in frame from the first base. The study at large found these results: The quantity of clinical and demographic metadata differed by source and by participant and was supplied without curation.

TCRbeta CDR3 regions were amplified from genomic DNA using the immunoSEQ Assay, a bias-controlled multiplex PCR. In the source study's methods: Nucleated cell counts per sample were estimated from amplification of reference gene primers within the assay. To quantify the absolute abundance of each unique TCRbeta CDR3 rearrangement, sequence reads were collapsed and filtered. For each sample, productive Simpson clonality was calculated by taking the square root of Simpson's diversity index across productive rearrangements. Sourced from immuneACCESS, this table was stored by TCRdb with only in-frame sequences that have V and J called. A share of the clones is absent; for the studies checked, an unresolved V gene accounts for under half, and the remainder has no known explanation. The DNA gave D and trimming, while V, J and clone size come from that table. The sample table records roughly 180,000 clones; roughly 84% of these occur just once. The top ten constitute around 1.2% of the sample.

The sequenced sample was peripheral blood. In this chain, TRBV30 is recombined with TRBJ2-3; the D gene identity is not certain. The sequence came from a man aged 55 to 70 who had recovered from COVID-19. The sequenced DNA is TGTGCCTGGAGCATCCAACCCACTTTGGGCACAGATACGCAGTATTTT. Its protein reads: CAWSIQPTLGTDTQYF.